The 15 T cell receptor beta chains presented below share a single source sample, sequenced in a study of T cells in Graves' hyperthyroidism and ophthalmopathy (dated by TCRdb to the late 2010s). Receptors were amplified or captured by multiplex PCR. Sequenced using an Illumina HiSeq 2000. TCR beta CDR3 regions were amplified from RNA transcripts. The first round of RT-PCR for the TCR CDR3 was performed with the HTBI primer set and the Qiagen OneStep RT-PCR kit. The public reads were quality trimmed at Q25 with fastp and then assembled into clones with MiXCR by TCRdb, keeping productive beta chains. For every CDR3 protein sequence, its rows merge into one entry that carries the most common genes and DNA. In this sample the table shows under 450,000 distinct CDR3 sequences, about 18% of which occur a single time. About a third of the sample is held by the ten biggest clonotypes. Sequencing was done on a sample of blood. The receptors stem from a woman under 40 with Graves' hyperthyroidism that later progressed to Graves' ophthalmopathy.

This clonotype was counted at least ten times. CDR3 amino acids: CASSLLTITGVYTEAFF. DNA of the CDR3: TGTGCCAGCAGTTTATTAACTATCACAGGGGTCTACACTGAAGCTTTCTTT. This chain uses TRBV28 with TRBJ1-1, with 7 bases that match TRBD1. The CDR3 spans 17 residues. The germline V gene has CDR1 MDHEN and CDR2 SYDVKM. The V segment lost 1 base and the J segment 3 bases; nucleotides outside the gene matches: 11.

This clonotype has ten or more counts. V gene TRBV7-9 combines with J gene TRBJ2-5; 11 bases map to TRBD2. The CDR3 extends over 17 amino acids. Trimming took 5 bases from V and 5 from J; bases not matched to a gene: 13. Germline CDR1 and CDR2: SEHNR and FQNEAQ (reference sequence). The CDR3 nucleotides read TGTGCCAGCAGCCATAAAAGATTTACTAGCGGGGGCGAGACCCAGTACTTC. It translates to CASSHKRFTSGGETQYF.

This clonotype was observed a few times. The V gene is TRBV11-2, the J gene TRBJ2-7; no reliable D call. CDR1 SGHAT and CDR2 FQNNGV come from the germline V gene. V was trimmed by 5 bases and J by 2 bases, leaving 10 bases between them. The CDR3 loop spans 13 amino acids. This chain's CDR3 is CASSTRIPYEQYF. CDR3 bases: TGTGCCAGCAGCACCAGAATTCCCTACGAGCAGTACTTC.

In nucleotides, the CDR3 is TGTGCCAGCAGGCCGGGACTAGCCTATAGCACAGATACGCAGTATTTT. Amino acid sequence: CASRPGLAYSTDTQYF. The chain is built from TRBV2 and TRBJ2-3, with 9 bases that match TRBD2. The V and J ends lost 6 bases and 0 bases, in that order; junction bases with no gene match: 7. The CDR3 has 16 residues. In germline, CDR1 is SNHLY, CDR2 FYNNEI.

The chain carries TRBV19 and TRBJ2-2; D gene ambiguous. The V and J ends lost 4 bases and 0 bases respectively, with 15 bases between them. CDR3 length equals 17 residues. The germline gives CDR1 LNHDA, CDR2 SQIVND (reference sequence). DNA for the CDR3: TGTGCCAGTAGTAACAACCACCCCCTAGCGAACACCGGGGAGCTGTTTTTT. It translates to CASSNNHPLANTGELFF. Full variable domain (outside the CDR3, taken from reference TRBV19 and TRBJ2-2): DGGITQSPKYLFRKEGQNVTLSCEQNLNHDAMYWYRQDPGQGLRLIYYSQIVNDFQKGDIAEGYSVSREKKESFPLTVTSAQKNPTAFYLCASSNNHPLANTGELFFGEGSRLTVL.

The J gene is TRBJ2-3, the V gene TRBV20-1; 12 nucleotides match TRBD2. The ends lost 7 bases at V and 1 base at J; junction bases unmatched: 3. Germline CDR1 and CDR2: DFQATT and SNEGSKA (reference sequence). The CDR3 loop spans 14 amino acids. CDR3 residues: CSGWTSGGTDTQYF. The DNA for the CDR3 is TGCAGTGGGTGGACTAGCGGGGGCACAGATACGCAGTATTTT.

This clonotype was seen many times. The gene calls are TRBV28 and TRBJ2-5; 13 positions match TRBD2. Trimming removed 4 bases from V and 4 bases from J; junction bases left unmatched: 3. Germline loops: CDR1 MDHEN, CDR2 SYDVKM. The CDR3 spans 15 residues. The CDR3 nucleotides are TGTGCCAGCAGTTCCTGGACTAGCGGGAGAGAGACCCAGTACTTC. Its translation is CASSSWTSGRETQYF.

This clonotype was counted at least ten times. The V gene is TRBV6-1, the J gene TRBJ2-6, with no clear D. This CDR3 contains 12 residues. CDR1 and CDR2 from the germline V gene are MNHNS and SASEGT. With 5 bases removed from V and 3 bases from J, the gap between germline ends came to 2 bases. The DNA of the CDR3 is TGTGCCAGCAGTTTTGGGGCCAACGTCCTGACTTTC. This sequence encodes CASSFGANVLTF.

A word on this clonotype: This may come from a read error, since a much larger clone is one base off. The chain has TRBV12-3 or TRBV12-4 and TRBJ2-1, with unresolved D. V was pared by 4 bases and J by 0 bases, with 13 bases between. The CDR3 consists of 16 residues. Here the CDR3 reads CASSSPSDNSYNEQFF. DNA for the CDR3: TGTGCCAGCAGTTCCCCAAGCGACAACTCCTACAATGAGCAGTTCTTC.

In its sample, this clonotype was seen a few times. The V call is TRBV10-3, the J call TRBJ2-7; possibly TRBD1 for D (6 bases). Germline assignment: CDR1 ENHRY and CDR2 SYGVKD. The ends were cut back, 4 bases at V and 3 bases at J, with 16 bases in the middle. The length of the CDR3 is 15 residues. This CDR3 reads CAISGDRINNYEQYF. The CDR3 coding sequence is TGTGCCATCAGTGGAGACAGGATAAACAACTACGAGCAGTACTTC.

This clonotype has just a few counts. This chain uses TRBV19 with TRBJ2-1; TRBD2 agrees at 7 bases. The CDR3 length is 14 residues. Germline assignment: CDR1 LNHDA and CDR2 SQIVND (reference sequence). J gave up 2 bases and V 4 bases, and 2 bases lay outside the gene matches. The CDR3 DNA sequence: TGTGCCAGTAGTACTGGACTAGCCTACAATGAGCAGTTCTTC. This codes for CASSTGLAYNEQFF. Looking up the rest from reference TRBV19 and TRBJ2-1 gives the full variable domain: DGGITQSPKYLFRKEGQNVTLSCEQNLNHDAMYWYRQDPGQGLRLIYYSQIVNDFQKGDIAEGYSVSREKKESFPLTVTSAQKNPTAFYLCASSTGLAYNEQFFGPGTRLTVL.

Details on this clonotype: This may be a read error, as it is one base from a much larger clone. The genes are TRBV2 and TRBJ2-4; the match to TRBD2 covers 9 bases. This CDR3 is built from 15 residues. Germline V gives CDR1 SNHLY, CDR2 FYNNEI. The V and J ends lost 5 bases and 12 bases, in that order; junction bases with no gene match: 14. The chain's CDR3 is CASSSAGGPSLGQYF. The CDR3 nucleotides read TGTGCCAGCAGTTCCGCGGGGGGGCCTTCATTGGGTCAGTACTTC.

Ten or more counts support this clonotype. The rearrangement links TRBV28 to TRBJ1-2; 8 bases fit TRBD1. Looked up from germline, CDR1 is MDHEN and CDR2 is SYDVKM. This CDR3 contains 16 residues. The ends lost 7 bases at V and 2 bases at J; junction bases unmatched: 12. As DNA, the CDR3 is TGTGCCAGCACCCAATACTATGGGGACAGGAACTATGGCTACACCTTC. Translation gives CASTQYYGDRNYGYTF.

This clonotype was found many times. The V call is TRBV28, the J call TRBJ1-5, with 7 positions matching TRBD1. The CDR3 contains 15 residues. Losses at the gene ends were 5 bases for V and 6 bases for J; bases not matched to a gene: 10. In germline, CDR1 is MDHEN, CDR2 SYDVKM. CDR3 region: CASSPPKGAGQPQHF. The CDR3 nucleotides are TGTGCCAGCAGTCCCCCAAAGGGGGCAGGTCAGCCCCAGCATTTT. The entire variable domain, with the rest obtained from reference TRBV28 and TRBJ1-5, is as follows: DVKVTQSSRYLVKRTGEKVFLECVQDMDHENMFWYRQDPGLGLRLIYFSYDVKMKEKGDIPEGYSVSREKKERFSLILESASTNQTSMYLCASSPPKGAGQPQHFGDGTRLSIL.

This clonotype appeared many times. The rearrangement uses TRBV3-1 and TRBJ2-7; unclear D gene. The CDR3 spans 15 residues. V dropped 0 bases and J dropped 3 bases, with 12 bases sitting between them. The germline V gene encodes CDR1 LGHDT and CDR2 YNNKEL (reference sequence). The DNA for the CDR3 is TGTGCCAGCAGCCAAGATATAGGGTACCTCTACGAGCAGTACTTC. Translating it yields CASSQDIGYLYEQYF.